This TCR beta chain emerged from a study of immune characterization of retroperitoneal liposarcoma. TCRdb used MiXCR to reprocess the PCR reads, holding one entry per CDR3 protein. The profile shows 2,000 to 2,500 distinct CDR3 sequences, 30% to 40% of them singletons. J was trimmed by 13 bases and V by 0 bases; bases with no gene match: 12. The CDR3 length is 16 residues. Germline-derived CDR1 and CDR2 are MNHNS and SASEGT. The rearrangement uses TRBV6-1 and TRBJ2-1; 10 bases are a match to TRBD1. The TCR sequence derives from a male donor with retroperitoneal liposarcoma. Material for sequencing was tumor tissue. The DNA for the CDR3 is TGTGCCAGCAGTGAAGCCCAGACAGGGGGCCAAGAGACCCAGTTCTTC. Translating gives CASSEAQTGGQETQFF.